This T cell receptor (beta chain) originates from a study of shared clonotypes between healthy human individuals. To note about this clone: As yet, its antigen is unknown.

Study results and caveats: Generation probabilities of non-shared clonotypes were lower (relative to those shared by all four donors). Incompleteness in sorted-subset sequencing, despite large depth, was shown by rarefaction.

Deep-level running was used for the assay. Several immunoSEQ plates held equal portions of the genomic DNA taken from each subset. This table comes from immunoSEQ multiplex PCR, and its TCRdb copy is limited to in-frame clones, with some not included. The table includes under 650,000 clones, about 95% detected once. The CDR3 sequence is 13 residues long. The V and J ends lost 6 bases and 13 bases respectively, with 19 bases between them. Germline CDR1 MNHEY, CDR2 SVGAGI. The TCR was taken from a woman aged 25-40 years in good health. This chain joins TRBV6-5 and TRBJ2-1; perhaps TRBD1 as D (6 bases). Sequencing input: naive CD4+ T cells sorted from blood. Stated subset: CD45RA+ positively selected. The CDR3 coding sequence is TGTGCCAGCAGCCAATCGCAACCGGGACAACAGTTCTTC. It translates to CASSQSQPGQQFF.